Included here is one T cell receptor beta chain sequence, with context. This clone may be a read error of a much larger clone one base away. As previously described, bulk TCR libraries were made using listed TCR primers. MiXCR was run by TCRdb on the PCR reads, yielding one entry per CDR3 protein. The sample shows approximately 97,000 distinct CDR3 sequences, 20% to 30% of them seen only once. This sample was included in a study of molecular identifiers for immune sequencing clone quantification. The CDR3 loop spans 13 amino acids. Germline assignment: CDR1 SGHTA and CDR2 FQGNSA. Naive CD8 T cells were FACS-sorted by CD8+CD4-CCR7+CD45RA+ markers.

The sample was naive CD8+ T cells from blood, with Jurkat cell RNA spiked in. Subset defined: FACS-sorted CD8+CD4-CCR7+CD45RA+ naive T cells. This TCR was recovered from a human donor in good health. Some libraries in this study had Jurkat cell RNA spiked in. The chain links TRBV7-2 to TRBJ1-1; D not certain. CDR3 DNA sequence: TGTGCCAGCAGCCCCCCCAGGAGCACTGAAGCTGTCTTT. This encodes CASSPPRSTEAVF.